A single sample is the source of the 29 T cell receptor beta chains below, sequenced in a study of cytomegalovirus exposure and HLA in healthy donors. The primer mix had 60 Vbeta and 13 Jbeta primers. Only in-frame clones appear in the TCRdb table, and some are missing; sequencing was by immunoSEQ multiplex PCR. The data contain around 150,000 clones, around four fifths of them singletons. Sequenced input: PBMCs. These receptors originate from a male donor in good health and CMV-seronegative.

J is TRBJ1-1 and V is TRBV5-4; 8 bases are shared with TRBD1. The J segment lost 6 bases and the V segment lost 6 bases, leaving 4 bases of the junction unmatched. Germline loops: CDR1 SGHNT, CDR2 YYREEE (reference sequence). The length of the CDR3 is 12 residues. CDR3 sequence (DNA): TGTGCCAGCACCGACAGGGGCCCTGAAGCTTTCTTT. Translated: CASTDRGPEAFF.

The rearrangement joins TRBV4-1 to TRBJ2-7; tentative D call: TRBD1 (6 bases). V shed 5 bases and J shed 1 base, with 15 bases lying between them. Germline values: CDR1 MGHRA, CDR2 YSYEKL. This CDR3 region has 15 residues. CDR3 residues: CASSLQGDPSYEQYF. CDR3 nucleotides: TGCGCCAGCAGCTTACAGGGCGATCCTTCCTACGAGCAGTACTTC.

The rearrangement uses TRBV11-2 and TRBJ2-5; tentatively, D is TRBD2 (5 bases). CDR1 is SGHAT, CDR2 FQNNGV, per germline. The length of the CDR3 is 15 residues. The V gene lost 5 bases and the J gene lost 0 bases, with 13 bases spanning the gap. The CDR3 nucleotides read TGTGCCAGCAGCAATAGCGACCTGTACCAAGAGACCCAGTACTTC. Protein product: CASSNSDLYQETQYF. Using reference TRBV11-2 and TRBJ2-5 for the parts outside the CDR3, the full variable domain is EAGVAQSPRYKIIEKRQSVAFWCNPISGHATLYWYQQILGQGPKLLIQFQNNGVVDDSQLPKDRFSAERLKGVDSTLKIQPAKLEDSAVYLCASSNSDLYQETQYFGPGTRLLVL.

V usage is TRBV18 and J usage is TRBJ2-7; 7 bases fit TRBD1. This CDR3 contains 15 residues. Germline loops: CDR1 KGHSH, CDR2 LQKENI. Unmatched junction bases numbered 9, after V lost 5 bases and J lost 2 bases. In DNA form, the CDR3 reads TGTGCCAGCTCAGAGGACAGGTCGCGGGCCTACGAGCAGTACTTC. The encoded protein is CASSEDRSRAYEQYF.

This chain links TRBV7-8 with TRBJ2-7, with 7 bases aligning to TRBD2. Germline trimming cut 5 bases from V and 4 bases from J; bases unmatched to any gene: 11. This CDR3 has 15 amino acids. CDR1 is SGHVS and CDR2 is FQNEAQ in the germline V gene. As DNA, the CDR3 is TGTGCCAGCAGCCCACGCCGGACTAGTCCTTACGAGCAGTACTTC. It codes for CASSPRRTSPYEQYF. Drawing the rest from reference TRBV7-8 and TRBJ2-7, the complete variable domain is GAGVSQSPRYKVAKRGQDVALRCDPISGHVSLFWYQQALGQGPEFLTYFQNEAQLDKSGLPSDRFFAERPEGSVSTLKIQRTQQEDSAVYLCASSPRRTSPYEQYFGPGTRLTVT.

The rearrangement joins TRBV5-1 to TRBJ1-3, with D possibly being TRBD1 (5 bases). The germline V gene has CDR1 SGHRS and CDR2 YFSETQ. The CDR3 contains 15 residues. V was pared by 0 bases and J by 0 bases, with 7 bases between. The CDR3 DNA reads as TGCGCCAGCAGCTTGGGGGGCAGCTCTGGAAACACCATATATTTT. Encoded protein: CASSLGGSSGNTIYF. The full variable domain, its missing parts supplied by reference TRBV5-1 and TRBJ1-3, is KAGVTQTPRYLIKTRGQQVTLSCSPISGHRSVSWYQQTPGQGLQFLFEYFSETQRNKGNFPGRFSGRQFSNSRSEMNVSTLELGDSALYLCASSLGGSSGNTIYFGEGSWLTVV.

The chain couples TRBV5-1 to TRBJ2-3, with D perhaps TRBD1 (5 bases). Germline CDR1 is SGHRS and CDR2 is YFSETQ. The CDR3 consists of 14 residues. V shed 4 bases and J shed 5 bases, with 14 bases lying between them. The CDR3: CASSTTGVIDTQYF. The CDR3 nucleotides are TGCGCCAGCAGCACCACAGGTGTCATAGATACGCAGTATTTT.

Points on this clone: Compared with germline, one end of the junction differs, possibly owing to a read error. The chain couples TRBV7-2 to TRBJ2-7; possible D gene TRBD1, 6 bases. The V gene's germline CDR1 is SGHTA and CDR2 FQGNSA. There are 10 residues in the CDR3. CDR3 nucleotide sequence: TGTGCCACCCTGAGTAAGACAGGTGGATTC. It is translated as CATLSKTGGF.

The chain joins TRBV6-4 to TRBJ2-1; 10 positions match TRBD2. CDR3 length equals 14 residues. Germline trimming cut 3 bases from V and 7 bases from J; bases unmatched to any gene: 3. Germline V gene lookup returns CDR1 MRHNA and CDR2 SNTAGT. CDR3 nucleotide sequence: TGTGCCAGCAGTGAAGCGGGGGGGAGTAATGAGCAGTTCTTC. Protein: CASSEAGGSNEQFF.

The rearrangement joins TRBV11-2 to TRBJ2-2, with TRBD2 as a possible D gene (6 bases). Looked up from germline, CDR1 is SGHAT and CDR2 is FQNNGV. The ends were cut back, 6 bases at V and 4 bases at J, with 12 bases in the middle. This CDR3 contains 14 residues. Written as DNA, the CDR3 is TGTGCCAGCAGACGGGGGAGAGGCACCGGGGAGCTGTTTTTT. Its translation: CASRRGRGTGELFF.

This sequence joins TRBV27 and TRBJ1-6; D gene ambiguous. Germline V gives CDR1 MNHEY, CDR2 SMNVEV (reference sequence). The CDR3 spans 14 residues. In nucleotides, the CDR3 is TGTGGCTCGGGAGTAAACTCCTATAATTCACCCCTCCACTTT. Translated: CGSGVNSYNSPLHF.

The rearrangement uses TRBV21-1 and TRBJ1-5. TRBV21-1 is listed as a pseudogene. The CDR3 has 17 amino acids. The CDR3 coding sequence is TGTGCCAGCAGCACTGGGGGGGGGTGGAATAGCAATCAGCCCCAGCATTTT. Translation gives CASSTGGGWNSNQPQHF.

The J gene is TRBJ2-5, the V gene TRBV6-1, with D possibly being TRBD2 (6 bases). V lost 2 bases and J lost 5, with 18 bases in between. The CDR3 contains 16 residues. Germline-derived CDR1 and CDR2 are MNHNS and SASEGT. In nucleotides, the CDR3 is TGTGCCAGCAGTGAACTGGTAGCGGACAAGGGGGAGACCCAGTACTTC. Its translation is CASSELVADKGETQYF.

The chain uses TRBV18 and TRBJ2-2; TRBD1 agrees at 9 bases. V was clipped by 6 bases and J by 4 bases; unmatched bases: 9. The CDR3 has 16 amino acids. Germline V CDR1 and CDR2: KGHSH, LQKENI. Here the CDR3 reads CASSSGTGYATGELFF. For the CDR3, the DNA is TGTGCCAGCTCTTCCGGGACAGGGTATGCCACCGGGGAGCTGTTTTTT.

This chain links TRBV5-1 with TRBJ1-1; D not resolved. Trimming took 7 bases from V and 1 from J, leaving 8 bases between them. The germline CDR1 and CDR2 sequences are SGHRS and YFSETQ. The CDR3 runs 12 residues. CDR3 in DNA: TGCGCCAGCCGGAGCGCGAACACTGAAGCTTTCTTT. Its protein is CASRSANTEAFF. Full variable domain (rest looked up from reference TRBV5-1 and TRBJ1-1): KAGVTQTPRYLIKTRGQQVTLSCSPISGHRSVSWYQQTPGQGLQFLFEYFSETQRNKGNFPGRFSGRQFSNSRSEMNVSTLELGDSALYLCASRSANTEAFFGQGTRLTVV.

The chain has TRBV27 and TRBJ1-6; TRBD1 matches 9 bases. Trimming took 0 bases from V and 7 from J; bases not matched to a gene: 10. This CDR3 has 18 amino acids. Per germline, CDR1 MNHEY and CDR2 SMNVEV (reference sequence). For the CDR3, the DNA is TGTGCCAGCAGTTTATCCTTCCTGCTGGGACAGGGAAATTCACCCCTCCACTTT. Protein: CASSLSFLLGQGNSPLHF.

This rearrangement joins TRBV6-1 to TRBJ2-7, with D possibly being TRBD2 (6 bases). This CDR3 is 13 amino acids long. In germline, CDR1 is MNHNS, CDR2 SASEGT. The V gene lost 7 bases and the J gene lost 6 bases, with 16 bases spanning the gap. CDR3 nucleotide sequence: TGTGCCAGCACTCCTGGAGGGAGCGTCGAGCAGTACTTC. Its translation: CASTPGGSVEQYF.

The chain employs TRBV5-1 and TRBJ2-5; possible D gene TRBD1, 6 bases. V dropped 2 bases and J dropped 6 bases, with 14 bases sitting between them. Germline V lookup: CDR1 SGHRS, CDR2 YFSETQ. The CDR3 covers 14 residues. The CDR3 DNA is TGCGCCAGCAGCTTACAGGGTGAGCAAAAGACCCAGTACTTC. Its protein is CASSLQGEQKTQYF.

The rearrangement links TRBV29-1 to TRBJ1-2, with unresolved D. Germline values: CDR1 SQVTM, CDR2 ANQGSEA. The CDR3 loop spans 15 amino acids. Trimming shortened V by 0 bases and J by 2 bases, and 13 bases separated the two germline ends. In DNA form, the CDR3 reads TGCAGCGTTGAAGATAGCGGGCCCGAAAACTATGGCTACACCTTC. It codes for CSVEDSGPENYGYTF.

The J gene is TRBJ1-2, the V gene TRBV19; TRBD1 might be the D (5 bases). V was pared by 6 bases and J by 4 bases, with 12 bases between. Germline loops: CDR1 LNHDA, CDR2 SQIVND (reference sequence). This CDR3 region has 13 residues. CDR3 residues: CASRQTDAYGYTF. CDR3 bases: TGTGCCAGTAGGCAGACAGATGCCTATGGCTACACCTTC.

V usage is TRBV6-6 and J usage is TRBJ1-2; tentative D call: TRBD1 (6 bases). Trimming removed 5 bases at V and 7 bases at J, with 14 bases between. Per the germline V gene, CDR1 is MNHNY and CDR2 is SVGAGI (reference sequence). The CDR3 is 13 amino acids. CDR3 DNA: TGTGCCAGCAGTATAACGGGGACATCTGGCTACACCTTC. Encoded protein: CASSITGTSGYTF.

This clone was detected only a few times. This sequence joins TRBV28 and TRBJ2-7, with D maybe TRBD2 (5 bases). V lost 2 bases, J lost 4 bases, and 6 bases lay in between. The CDR3 spans 12 residues. Germline values: CDR1 MDHEN, CDR2 SYDVKM. The CDR3 nucleotides read TGTGCCAGCAGTTTAGAGGGTTACGAGCAGTACTTC. Amino acid sequence: CASSLEGYEQYF.

Of note for this clone: Additional DNA sequences in this sample encode the identical CDR3. This chain links TRBV27 with TRBJ2-7, with 9 bases lining up with TRBD1. Germline trimming cut 5 bases from V and 4 bases from J; bases unmatched to any gene: 3. The CDR3 runs to 13 residues. Germline V gene sequence: CDR1 MNHEY, CDR2 SMNVEV (reference sequence). CDR3 sequence reads: CASSPGTGYEQYF. The CDR3 coding sequence is TGTGCCAGCAGTCCGGGGACAGGGTACGAGCAGTACTTC.

The chain employs TRBV7-9 and TRBJ2-2, with TRBD1 matching over 7 bases. The CDR3 runs 16 residues. Germline loops: CDR1 SEHNR, CDR2 FQNEAQ (reference sequence). The V segment lost 1 base and the J segment 6 bases; nucleotides outside the gene matches: 8. This CDR3 reads CASSLGRTGKAGELFF. The CDR3 nucleotides read TGTGCCAGCAGCTTAGGAAGGACAGGCAAGGCCGGGGAGCTGTTTTTT.

This clone has more than one count but fewer than ten. The CDR3 bases are TGTGCCAGTAGTAGCTGGGAGACGCAGCCCCAGCATTTT. It is translated as CASSSWETQPQHF. This rearrangement joins TRBV19 to TRBJ1-5; D ambiguous. The CDR3 consists of 13 residues. CDR1 is LNHDA and CDR2 is SQIVND in the germline V gene (reference sequence). Deletions cut 4 bases from V and 7 bases from J, with 11 bases between.

V is TRBV10-3 and J is TRBJ1-5, with 7 bases fitting TRBD1. The trim removed 6 bases at V and 0 bases at J, leaving 11 bases unmatched. Germline CDR1 reads ENHRY; CDR2 reads SYGVKD. The CDR3 has 17 amino acids. In nucleotides, the CDR3 is TGTGCCATCAGGGCAGGGGGACAATCCAATAGCAATCAGCCCCAGCATTTT. It codes for CAIRAGGQSNSNQPQHF.

V usage is TRBV28 and J usage is TRBJ1-2, with TRBD1 identical over 8 bases. Trimming took 7 bases from V and 2 from J; bases not matched to a gene: 6. This CDR3 region has 14 residues. Per germline, CDR1 MDHEN and CDR2 SYDVKM. CDR3 amino acids: CASITRGRNYGYTF. CDR3 nucleotides: TGTGCCAGCATTACCAGGGGGCGCAACTATGGCTACACCTTC.

The chain has TRBV6-4 and TRBJ2-1, with 11 bases that match TRBD2. The germline V gene has CDR1 MRHNA and CDR2 SNTAGT. The ends lost 6 bases at V and 4 bases at J; junction bases unmatched: 5. There are 15 residues in the CDR3. CDR3 sequence reads: CASSSIAGGYNEQFF. The CDR3 coding sequence is TGTGCCAGCAGCTCTATAGCGGGGGGGTACAATGAGCAGTTCTTC.

The gene calls are TRBV9 and TRBJ1-2; D may be TRBD1 (5 bases). Looked up from germline, CDR1 is SGDLS and CDR2 is YYNGEE. There are 13 residues in the CDR3. V gave up 3 bases and J gave up 4 bases, with 10 bases separating them. CDR3 coding DNA: TGTGCCAGCAGCGCCTCCGGGGGCTATGGCTACACCTTC. Protein product: CASSASGGYGYTF. Supplemented by reference TRBV9 and TRBJ1-2, the full variable domain reads DSGVTQTPKHLITATGQRVTLRCSPRSGDLSVYWYQQSLDQGLQFLIQYYNGEERAKGNILERFSAQQFPDLHSELNLSSLELGDSALYFCASSASGGYGYTFGSGTRLTVV.